Listed below are T cell receptor beta chains from one sample, sequenced in a study of cytomegalovirus exposure and HLA in healthy donors. Data came from immunoSEQ multiplex PCR; TCRdb stores just in-frame clones and leaves some out. The sample consists of about 170,000 clones, roughly 80% of them appearing once. The sample consisted of PBMCs. The origin of the receptors is a woman younger than 35 in good health and CMV-seronegative. Each CDR3 is given with its conserved first and last residue. A D gene is named only where the DNA matches it firmly.

>TRBJ2-1|TRBD2|TRBV18
TGTGCCAGCTCCGGCGGGAGAAATGATGAGCAGTTCTTC
CASSGGRNDEQFF
>TRBJ2-3|TRBD1|TRBV28
TGTGCCAGCAGCCGGACAGGGGTTGGATACACAGATACGCAGTATTTT
CASSRTGVGYTDTQYF
>TRBJ2-7|NA|TRBV4-3
TGCGCCAGCAGCCAATTTAGCGGCAGCTCCTACGAGCAGTACTTC
CASSQFSGSSYEQYF
>TRBJ1-5|TRBD1|TRBV2
TGTGCCAGCAGGGGGGACAGGAGCCGCAATCAGCCCCAGCATTTT
CASRGDRSRNQPQHF
>TRBJ2-5|NA|TRBV19
TGTGCCAGTAGTATATATGGGTCAACAGCCAACCTACAAGAGACCCAGTACTTC
CASSIYGSTANLQETQYF
>TRBJ2-6|NA|TRBV7-5
TGTGTCAGAAGCATGACAGTGCCTGGGGCCAACGTCCTGACTTTC
CVRSMTVPGANVLTF
>TRBJ2-3|NA|TRBV29-1
TGCAGCGTTGAGGGGGCTGACCTCACAGATACGCAGTATTTT
CSVEGADLTDTQYF
>TRBJ2-1|TRBD2|TRBV6-4
TGTGCCAGCAGTGACGCGCTAGCGGGAGAGCAGTTCTTC
CASSDALAGEQFF
>TRBJ2-1|TRBD1|TRBV10-3
TGTGCCATCAAAGGGACAGGTTCCTACAATGAGCAGTTCTTC
CAIKGTGSYNEQFF
>TRBJ1-6|TRBD1|TRBV6-6
TGTGCCAGCAGCACAGGGGGTTCTAATTCACCCCTCCACTTT
CASSTGGSNSPLHF
>TRBJ1-2|TRBD1|TRBV27
TGTGCCAGCAGGGACAGGGCCCACTATGGCTACACCTTC
CASRDRAHYGYTF